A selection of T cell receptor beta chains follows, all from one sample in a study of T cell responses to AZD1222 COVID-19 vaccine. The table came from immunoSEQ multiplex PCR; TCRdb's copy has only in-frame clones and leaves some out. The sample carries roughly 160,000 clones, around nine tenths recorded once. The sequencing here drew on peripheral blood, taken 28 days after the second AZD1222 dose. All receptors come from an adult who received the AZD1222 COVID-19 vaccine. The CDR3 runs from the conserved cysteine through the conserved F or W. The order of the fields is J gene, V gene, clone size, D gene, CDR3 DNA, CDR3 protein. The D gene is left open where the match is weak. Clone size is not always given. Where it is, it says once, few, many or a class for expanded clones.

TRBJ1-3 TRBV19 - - TGTGCCAGTAAGTCCTCTGGAAACACCATATATTTT CASKSSGNTIYF
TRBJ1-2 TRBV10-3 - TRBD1 TGTGCCGCAAGACAGGGGGCCAATAACTATGGCTACACCTTC CAARQGANNYGYTF
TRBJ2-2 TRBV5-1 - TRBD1 TGCGCCAGCAGCTTGGAGGGGACCGAGACAGGGACCGGGGAGCTGTTTTTT CASSLEGTETGTGELFF
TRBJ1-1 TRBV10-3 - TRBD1 TGTGCCATCAGTGAGTCGACAGGGACCCCTGAAGCTTTCTTT CAISESTGTPEAFF
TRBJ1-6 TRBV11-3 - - TGTGCCAGCAGCTTAGAGTCCCAAAAAGGTTCACCCCTCCACTTT CASSLESQKGSPLHF
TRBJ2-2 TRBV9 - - TGTGCCAGCAGCGTGTCAGGGGCCGGGAGCTCCGGGGAGCTGTTTTTT CASSVSGAGSSGELFF
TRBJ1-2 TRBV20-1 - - TGCAGTGCAAACTTCAGGGATGGCTACACCTTC CSANFRDGYTF
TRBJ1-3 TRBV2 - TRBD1 TGTGCCAGGAAGACAGGGTTCTCTGGAAACACCATATATTTT CARKTGFSGNTIYF
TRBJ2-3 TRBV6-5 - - TGTGCCAGCAGCCAGTCCGATACGCAGTATTTT CASSQSDTQYF
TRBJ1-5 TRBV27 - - TGTGCCAGCAGTTTATGGGGGGATCAGCCCCAGCATTTT CASSLWGDQPQHF
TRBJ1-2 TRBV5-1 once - TGCGCCAGCAGCCAGCTAGGCTACACCTTC CASSQLGYTF
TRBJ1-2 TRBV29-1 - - TGCAGCGTTGAAGATCGGGGACTTGGCTATGGCTACACCTTC CSVEDRGLGYGYTF
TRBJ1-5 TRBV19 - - TGTGCCAGTAGTATGTTATCAGGGGAAAATCAGCCCCAGCATTTT CASSMLSGENQPQHF
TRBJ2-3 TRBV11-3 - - TGTGCCAGCAGCTTAGGGGTAGGCACAGATACGCAGTATTTT CASSLGVGTDTQYF
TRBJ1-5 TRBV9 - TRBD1 TGTGCCAGCAGCATGAGTCAGGGGGCGGGTCAGCCCCAGCATTTT CASSMSQGAGQPQHF
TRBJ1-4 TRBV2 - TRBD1 TGTGCCAGCAGCCCAGGGGGAGCGGGCGAAAAACTGTTTTTT CASSPGGAGEKLFF
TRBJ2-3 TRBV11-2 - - TGTGCCAGCAGCTTAAGCCGCACAGATACGCAGTATTTT CASSLSRTDTQYF
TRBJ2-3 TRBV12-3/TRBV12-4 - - TGTGCCAGCAGTTTTCGCCGCGGCGGTACGCAGTATTTT CASSFRRGGTQYF
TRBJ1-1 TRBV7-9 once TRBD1 TGTGCCAGCAGCTTAGGGTCAGGGGGCGACACTGAAGCTTTCTTT CASSLGSGGDTEAFF
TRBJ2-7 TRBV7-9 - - TGTGCCAGCAGCCCACAGGGACACTACGAGCAGTACTTC CASSPQGHYEQYF
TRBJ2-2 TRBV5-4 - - TGTGCCAGCCGGAGGGAAGGGAACGGGGAGCTGTTTTTT CASRREGNGELFF
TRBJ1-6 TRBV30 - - TGTGCCAATAAACCCTCGGGGAATTCACCCCTCCACTTT CANKPSGNSPLHF